Sequencing of this TCR beta chain was carried out in a study of radiotherapy plus CTLA-4 blockade in lung cancer. Study overall: Of the patients, about 20% showed objective responses and roughly 31% attained disease control. Points from the study as a whole: It was early blood T cell clone dynamics, with interferon-beta, that reportedly best predicted response. TCR clones originating in tumors grew in number in blood after radiotherapy plus ipilimumab.

As concerns this clone: Its antigen is currently unknown. An end of the junction differs from the germline gene, which may be a read error.

Using immunoSEQ multiplex PCR, the repertoire was profiled, and TCRdb retains in-frame clones only, with some absent. The profile covers 35,000 to 50,000 clones, with approximately 73% appearing a single time and 3.5% taken by the ten largest. Participants had chemo-refractory metastatic non-small-cell lung cancer and were treated with focal radiation plus ipilimumab CTLA-4 blockade. Germline CDR1 MNHNY, CDR2 SVGAGI (reference sequence). The CDR3 is made up of 14 amino acids. The clonotype comes from a human donor with non-small cell lung cancer who had a complete response to radiotherapy plus ipilimumab. The chain recombines TRBV6-6 with TRBJ2-3; 7 bases are a match to TRBD2. The material was peripheral blood, obtained from a patient treated with radiotherapy plus ipilimumab. The CDR3 DNA reads TGTGCCAGCAGTGTGGCGGGGGTTACAGATATGCAGTATTTT. It is translated as CASSVAGVTDMQYF.